The present TCR beta chain was sequenced within a study of blood T cell repertoires in COVID-19. The count of this clone is one. Seattle patient enrollment occurred during active infection, with longitudinal follow-up thereafter. The CDR3 spans 16 residues. With 6 bases clipped from V and 3 bases from J, the junction kept 9 bases outside the gene matches. Germline V gives CDR1 SQVTM, CDR2 ANQGSEA. Repertoires were generated with immunoSEQ multiplex PCR, while TCRdb's copy carries only in-frame clones and drops some. Among approximately 400,000 clones listed, around 88% were seen once. The receptor comes from a woman aged 45-60 years with COVID-19, enrolled during active disease. The chain employs TRBV29-1 and TRBJ2-6; 9 bases fit TRBD1. Sample: peripheral blood. The CDR3 DNA sequence: TGCAGCGTCTCGGGACAGGGTGGGCTTGGGGCCAACGTCCTGACTTTC. Its translation: CSVSGQGGLGANVLTF.